Listed here are 2 T cell receptor beta chains from one sample, sequenced in a study of cytotoxic CD8 clonotypes in ibrutinib-treated CLL. Sequenced by immunoSEQ multiplex PCR; TCRdb stores in-frame clones only, minus some. The repertoire has about 160,000 clones, more than 65% of them found once; the top ten carry around 2%. This specimen was PBMCs, taken after 12 months of ibrutinib treatment. The receptors were gathered from a human donor with chronic lymphocytic leukemia.

The chain has TRBV5-1 and TRBJ2-3; D not certain. The CDR3 consists of 13 residues. The V end was cut by 0 bases, the J end by 3 bases, with 5 bases between. The V gene's germline CDR1 is SGHRS and CDR2 YFSETQ. This CDR3 reads CASSLAGTDTQYF. The CDR3 DNA reads TGCGCCAGCAGCTTGGCCGGGACAGATACGCAGTATTTT.

CDR3 amino acids: CASSRRPGQGESPYNEQFF. In DNA, the CDR3 is TGTGCCAGCAGTCGACGACCGGGACAGGGGGAGTCCCCCTACAATGAGCAGTTCTTC. V and J are TRBV14 and TRBJ2-1; TRBD1 matches 11 bases. The CDR3 has 19 amino acids. The germline V gene has CDR1 SGHDN and CDR2 FVKESK. Trimming cost V 6 bases and J 2 bases; bases outside gene matches: 15.